This paragraph reports one TCR beta chain. The antigen is not known. CDR1 and CDR2 from the germline V gene are SGHDN and FVKESK. The V gene lost 8 bases and the J gene lost 2 bases, with 10 bases spanning the gap. The CDR3 spans 13 residues. Clones were read by immunoSEQ multiplex PCR, and TCRdb kept only the in-frame ones, dropping some. The sample consists of about 110,000 clones, roughly 92% of them appearing once. This entry belongs to a study of siplizumab effects on memory and regulatory T cells. The study, taken as a whole, reports: The alloresponse seemed to draw substantially on naive T cells, which appeared more diverse than memory cells. With siplizumab, mappable alloreactive CD4+ clones averaged approximately 69% Treg-derived, versus less than 30% in controls.

This sequence originates from a human donor in good health. The specimen sequenced was CD4+ T cells sorted from blood. This chain joins TRBV14 and TRBJ1-5, with D maybe TRBD1 (6 bases). The CDR3 sequence is CASSNRGNQPQHF. As DNA, the CDR3 is TGTGCCAGCTCGAACAGGGGCAATCAGCCCCAGCATTTT.